This is a list of T cell receptor beta chains from one sample in a study of blood T cell repertoires in COVID-19. Repertoires were generated with immunoSEQ multiplex PCR, while TCRdb's copy carries only in-frame clones and drops some. Of 200,000 or so clones listed, roughly 80% were seen once; the top ten hold approximately 5.3%. The sample consisted of peripheral blood. These receptor sequences come from a human donor in a cohort sampled during active COVID-19. CDR3s include the opening cysteine and the closing phenylalanine or tryptophan. Each record gives: clone size, D gene, CDR3 length, V gene, J gene, CDR3 DNA, CDR3 protein. The D gene is left open where the match is weak. Some rows have no size entry. The others give once, few or many, or a class for an expanded clone.

abundance: once; d_gene: .; len: 15; v_gene: TRBV10-1; j_gene: TRBJ2-7; CDR3nt: TGCGCCAGCAGTGAGTCAAGCGGCCACTCCTACGAGCAGTACTTC; CDR3aa: CASSESSGHSYEQYF
abundance: .; d_gene: .; len: 14; v_gene: TRBV11-2; j_gene: TRBJ1-5; CDR3nt: TGTGCCAGCAGCTTAGCCAGGGGAAATCAGCCCCAGCATTTT; CDR3aa: CASSLARGNQPQHF
abundance: .; d_gene: TRBD1; len: 15; v_gene: TRBV10-3; j_gene: TRBJ1-5; CDR3nt: TGTGCCATCGGACGGACAGGGGATCCGTATCAGCCCCAGCATTTT; CDR3aa: CAIGRTGDPYQPQHF
abundance: .; d_gene: TRBD1; len: 18; v_gene: TRBV28; j_gene: TRBJ1-5; CDR3nt: TGTGCCAGCAGTCCCCGGGGCTACAGGGGGCGAAGCAATCAGCCCCAGCATTTT; CDR3aa: CASSPRGYRGRSNQPQHF
abundance: .; d_gene: TRBD1; len: 14; v_gene: TRBV30; j_gene: TRBJ2-7; CDR3nt: TGTGCCTGGACTTTGGACAGGGGTCCCTACGAGCAGTACTTC; CDR3aa: CAWTLDRGPYEQYF
abundance: once; d_gene: TRBD2; len: 15; v_gene: TRBV18; j_gene: TRBJ2-3; CDR3nt: TGTGCCAGCTCACCAGGACTAGCGGGAAGTTTTACGCAGTATTTT; CDR3aa: CASSPGLAGSFTQYF
abundance: .; d_gene: .; len: 14; v_gene: TRBV27; j_gene: TRBJ1-1; CDR3nt: TGTGCCAGCAGCCCTCTCTTCGGGAACACTGAAGCTTTCTTT; CDR3aa: CASSPLFGNTEAFF
abundance: .; d_gene: .; len: 13; v_gene: TRBV4-3; j_gene: TRBJ2-7; CDR3nt: TGCGCCAGCAGCCAAGCCGCGCGGTCATGGCAGTACTTC; CDR3aa: CASSQAARSWQYF
abundance: .; d_gene: TRBD2; len: 15; v_gene: TRBV5-1; j_gene: TRBJ2-7; CDR3nt: TGCGCCAGCAGCTTGGATGGAGCGGGAGGGTACGAGCAGTACTTC; CDR3aa: CASSLDGAGGYEQYF
abundance: .; d_gene: TRBD1; len: 15; v_gene: TRBV10-3; j_gene: TRBJ1-2; CDR3nt: TGTGCCATCAACGGGCAGGCGGGACAGGGCAATGGCTACACCTTC; CDR3aa: CAINGQAGQGNGYTF
abundance: .; d_gene: .; len: 17; v_gene: TRBV7-2; j_gene: TRBJ2-7; CDR3nt: TGTGCCAGCAGCTTAGGGAGGGAGCGGGCCTGGACCTACGAGCAGTACTTC; CDR3aa: CASSLGRERAWTYEQYF
abundance: .; d_gene: TRBD2; len: 18; v_gene: TRBV6-2/TRBV6-3; j_gene: TRBJ2-1; CDR3nt: TGTGCCAGCAGTTACTCGAGAACTAGCGTCCGCTCCTACAATGAGCAGTTCTTC; CDR3aa: CASSYSRTSVRSYNEQFF
abundance: .; d_gene: .; len: 15; v_gene: TRBV9; j_gene: TRBJ1-3; CDR3nt: TGTGCCAGCAGCGTAACAGGGAACTCTGGAAACACCATATATTTT; CDR3aa: CASSVTGNSGNTIYF
abundance: .; d_gene: TRBD2; len: 15; v_gene: TRBV6-5; j_gene: TRBJ2-7; CDR3nt: TGTGCCAGCAGTTACTCGAGAGCGGGAGGGGGCGAGCAGTACTTC; CDR3aa: CASSYSRAGGGEQYF
abundance: .; d_gene: TRBD2; len: 14; v_gene: TRBV30; j_gene: TRBJ2-4; CDR3nt: TGTGCCTGGAGTGCTTGGGGGGGCAAAAACATTCAGTACTTC; CDR3aa: CAWSAWGGKNIQYF
abundance: .; d_gene: TRBD2; len: 16; v_gene: TRBV7-9; j_gene: TRBJ2-4; CDR3nt: TGTGCCAGCAGTCCACTAGCGGGAGGCCTTAGAAACATTCAGTACTTC; CDR3aa: CASSPLAGGLRNIQYF
abundance: once; d_gene: TRBD2; len: 14; v_gene: TRBV10-3; j_gene: TRBJ2-3; CDR3nt: TGTGCCATCAGTGAGGCCCGACTAGCGGACCCGCAGTATTTT; CDR3aa: CAISEARLADPQYF
abundance: .; d_gene: TRBD1; len: 16; v_gene: TRBV10-3; j_gene: TRBJ2-1; CDR3nt: TGTGCCATCAGGAAGTCCGGGACAGGGTCCGGCAATGAGCAGTTCTTC; CDR3aa: CAIRKSGTGSGNEQFF
abundance: .; d_gene: TRBD2; len: 16; v_gene: TRBV5-1; j_gene: TRBJ2-7; CDR3nt: TGCGCCAGCAGCTTGGTATCGCTAGCGGGAGATCCCGAGCAGTACTTC; CDR3aa: CASSLVSLAGDPEQYF
abundance: few; d_gene: TRBD2; len: 14; v_gene: TRBV7-9; j_gene: TRBJ2-7; CDR3nt: TGTGCCAGCGCTTTAGCGGGAATGTCCTACGAGCAGTACTTC; CDR3aa: CASALAGMSYEQYF
abundance: .; d_gene: TRBD2; len: 17; v_gene: TRBV3-1/TRBV3-2; j_gene: TRBJ2-7; CDR3nt: TGTGCCAGCAGCCAACAACGCGGACTAGCGGGAAACTACGAGCAGTACTTC; CDR3aa: CASSQQRGLAGNYEQYF
abundance: .; d_gene: .; len: 18; v_gene: TRBV20-1; j_gene: TRBJ2-6; CDR3nt: TGCAGTGCTAGTCGTTCGGCAGGGCTCCGTCCTGGGGCCAACGTCCTGACTTTC; CDR3aa: CSASRSAGLRPGANVLTF